This T cell receptor beta chain was identified during a study of PD-L1 blockade in urothelial cancer. Study context: Patients commenced atezolizumab at some point between 2014 and 2015, and it was given at 1,200 mg intravenously every 3 weeks. Notes on the study in general: The study found that durable-benefit patients expanded tumor-associated blood clones more at 3 weeks.

Patients presented with locally advanced or metastatic urothelial carcinoma. For this clone: Antigen unknown.

The authors spiked synthetic TCR analog templates into each PCR. TCRdb's table, derived via immunoSEQ multiplex PCR, lists solely in-frame clones and lacks some. Among tens of thousands of clones, around 76% were seen once, and the ten largest hold more than 8%. This clonotype was obtained from a man between 70 and 80 years old with urothelial cancer. Source: PBMCs, taken around atezolizumab (anti-PD-L1) treatment.

The CDR3 here is CASSPESESEGYTF. The DNA for the CDR3 is TGTGCCAGCAGCCCTGAGAGTGAGAGTGAAGGCTACACCTTC. The chain employs TRBV7-9 and TRBJ1-2; D not certain. The germline gives CDR1 SEHNR, CDR2 FQNEAQ (reference sequence). Trimming removed 5 bases from V and 8 bases from J, with 18 bases in between. CDR3 length: 14 residues.